These 25 T cell receptor beta chains were sequenced from one sample in a study of blood T cell repertoires in COVID-19. Assay used: immunoSEQ multiplex PCR; TCRdb lists only in-frame clones, some missing. The table includes some 54,000 clones, roughly 86% detected once. Sample: peripheral blood. The receptors here all came from a man aged 80 or over with active or convalescent COVID-19.

This CDR3 is CASTKNRGGSGANVLTF. For the CDR3, the DNA is TGTGCCAGTACCAAGAACAGGGGCGGCTCTGGGGCCAACGTCCTGACTTTC. J is TRBJ2-6 and V is TRBV19, with 7 bases identical to TRBD1. The CDR3 spans 17 residues. Looked up from germline, CDR1 is LNHDA and CDR2 is SQIVND (reference sequence). Trimming at V came to 7 bases and at J to 0 bases, leaving 9 bases not matched to a gene.

This clone was picked up a small number of times. The V gene is TRBV2, the J gene TRBJ1-1; tentative D call: TRBD1 (6 bases). Looked up from germline, CDR1 is SNHLY and CDR2 is FYNNEI. The V and J ends lost 6 bases and 1 base respectively, with 15 bases between them. The CDR3 length is 15 residues. This CDR3 reads CASSTGWRQNTEAFF. As DNA, the CDR3 is TGTGCCAGCAGCACAGGGTGGAGGCAGAACACTGAAGCTTTCTTT.

J is TRBJ2-1 and V is TRBV6-5; D may be TRBD1 (7 bases). V dropped 5 bases and J dropped 6 bases, with 14 bases sitting between them. The CDR3 totals 14 residues. From germline, CDR1 is MNHEY and CDR2 SVGAGI. CDR3 DNA sequence: TGTGCCAGCAGTACGATCCAGGGGGGCAATGAGCAGTTCTTC. Protein: CASSTIQGGNEQFF.

This clone has only one observation. This rearrangement joins TRBV4-3 to TRBJ1-1; 9 nucleotides match TRBD1. CDR1 is LGHNA, CDR2 YSLEER, per germline. Trimming took 0 bases from V and 4 from J; bases not matched to a gene: 3. The CDR3 totals 15 residues. The CDR3 nucleotides read TGCGCCAGCAGCCAAGAACAGGGGGCGCGCACTGAAGCTTTCTTT. Protein: CASSQEQGARTEAFF.

The genes are TRBV15 and TRBJ1-2; tentative D call: TRBD1 (5 bases). Per the germline V gene, CDR1 is LNHNV and CDR2 is YYDKDF (reference sequence). This CDR3 comprises 13 residues. The V and J ends lost 3 bases and 8 bases respectively, with 13 bases between them. The CDR3 loop reads CATSRQGGGGYTF. The CDR3 DNA reads TGTGCCACCAGCAGGCAGGGTGGTGGGGGCTACACCTTC. The full variable domain, its missing parts supplied by reference TRBV15 and TRBJ1-2, is DAMVIQNPRYQVTQFGKPVTLSCSQTLNHNVMYWYQQKSSQAPKLLFHYYDKDFNNEADTPDNFQSRRPNTSFCFLDIRSPGLGDTAMYLCATSRQGGGGYTFGSGTRLTVV.

CDR3 nucleotides: TGTGCCAGCACCCCTCGGGTCGGACAGGGGGCTGAAGCTTTCTTT. Translated, it gives CASTPRVGQGAEAFF. The chain links TRBV5-5 to TRBJ1-1; TRBD1 agrees at 10 bases. The CDR3 runs 15 residues. Trimming removed 6 bases from V and 6 bases from J; junction bases left unmatched: 11. Germline CDR1 reads SGHKS; CDR2 reads YYEKEE (reference sequence).

The J gene is TRBJ2-5, the V gene TRBV4-1; 7 bases match TRBD2. The ends lost 4 bases at V and 6 bases at J; junction bases unmatched: 14. Germline V gene sequence: CDR1 MGHRA, CDR2 YSYEKL. The CDR3 covers 16 residues. CDR3 region: CASSPHLGAGEKTQYF. The CDR3 nucleotides are TGCGCCAGCAGCCCTCACCTTGGGGCGGGGGAAAAGACCCAGTACTTC.

The CDR3 coding sequence is TGTGCCAGCAGCAACACAGAAAAAGAGACCCAGTACTTC. Translating it yields CASSNTEKETQYF. The chain is built from TRBV5-4 and TRBJ2-5; D remains unclear. The ends were cut back, 4 bases at V and 3 bases at J, with 10 bases in the middle. This CDR3 has 13 amino acids. Looked up from germline, CDR1 is SGHNT and CDR2 is YYREEE (reference sequence).

The J gene is TRBJ2-5, the V gene TRBV7-9, with 7 positions matching TRBD1. This CDR3 comprises 15 residues. With 5 bases clipped from V and 5 bases from J, the junction kept 11 bases outside the gene matches. Germline V gene lookup returns CDR1 SEHNR and CDR2 FQNEAQ (reference sequence). The CDR3 sequence is CASSGLQTGPETQYF. The CDR3 bases are TGTGCCAGCAGCGGCTTACAGACAGGGCCTGAGACCCAGTACTTC.

The V call is TRBV2, the J call TRBJ2-7; 8 positions agree with TRBD1. This CDR3 is 14 amino acids long. V shed 7 bases, J shed 5 bases, and the junction held 10 bases outside the gene matches. CDR1 is SNHLY, CDR2 FYNNEI, per germline. The CDR3: CASKAQGAVNEQYF. In DNA form, the CDR3 reads TGTGCCAGCAAAGCCCAGGGGGCAGTCAACGAGCAGTACTTC.

The J gene is TRBJ2-7, the V gene TRBV30; 7 bases align to TRBD1. The CDR3 is 14 amino acids. Germline V gene lookup returns CDR1 GTSNPN and CDR2 SVGIG (reference sequence). The junction had 8 bases not matched to a gene; V was cut back by 4 bases and J by 2 bases. This CDR3 is CAWNRGSRTYEQYF. In DNA, the CDR3 is TGTGCCTGGAACAGGGGAAGTAGAACCTACGAGCAGTACTTC.

The chain is built from TRBV5-1 and TRBJ2-1; 10 nucleotides match TRBD1. Per germline, CDR1 SGHRS and CDR2 YFSETQ. The trim removed 0 bases at V and 8 bases at J, leaving 2 bases unmatched. The CDR3 is 14 amino acids. CDR3 sequence: CASSLGQGADEQFF. For the CDR3, the DNA is TGCGCCAGCAGCTTGGGACAGGGGGCGGATGAGCAGTTCTTC.

The chain links TRBV7-9 to TRBJ2-7; D perhaps matches TRBD2 (6 bases). Germline CDR1 and CDR2: SEHNR and FQNEAQ (reference sequence). Trimming removed 4 bases from V and 7 bases from J, with 20 bases in between. CDR3 size: 15 residues. DNA for the CDR3: TGTGCCAGCAGCTCCCGGGGGTTAGCGGTAAGGGAGCAGTACTTC. It yields the protein CASSSRGLAVREQYF.

This chain joins TRBV29-1 and TRBJ1-2; D is uncertain. Germline V gene sequence: CDR1 SQVTM, CDR2 ANQGSEA. With 5 bases removed from V and 8 bases from J, the gap between germline ends came to 15 bases. The CDR3 consists of 12 residues. CDR3 protein: CSVRIERLGYTF. The CDR3 region has the DNA TGCAGCGTTAGGATTGAGCGTCTGGGCTACACCTTC.

The V gene is TRBV7-3, the J gene TRBJ2-7; TRBD2 matches 14 bases. The germline V gene encodes CDR1 SGHTA and CDR2 FQGTGA. The junction had 2 bases not matched to a gene; V was cut back by 3 bases and J by 4 bases. The CDR3 sequence is 15 residues long. This chain's CDR3 is CASSLWTSGGYEQYF. In nucleotides, the CDR3 is TGTGCCAGCAGCTTGTGGACTAGCGGGGGGTACGAGCAGTACTTC.

This chain connects TRBV9 to TRBJ2-1; 13 bases fit TRBD2. Germline V gene lookup returns CDR1 SGDLS and CDR2 YYNGEE. The CDR3 totals 17 residues. J was trimmed by 0 bases and V by 4 bases; bases with no gene match: 4. CDR3: CASSLRTSGGSYNEQFF. CDR3 coding DNA: TGTGCCAGCAGCCTCAGGACTAGCGGGGGCTCCTACAATGAGCAGTTCTTC.

The rearrangement joins TRBV5-6 to TRBJ2-6; possibly TRBD2 for D (6 bases). V dropped 2 bases and J dropped 2 bases, with 14 bases sitting between them. Germline CDR1 is SGHDT and CDR2 is YYEEEE. The CDR3 length is 17 residues. This chain's CDR3 is CASSFGAWEAGANVLTF. The CDR3 coding sequence is TGTGCCAGCAGCTTTGGGGCGTGGGAGGCTGGGGCCAACGTCCTGACTTTC.

V is TRBV7-2 and J is TRBJ2-2, with 10 bases aligning to TRBD2. The CDR3 runs to 15 residues. Germline values: CDR1 SGHTA, CDR2 FQGNSA. The V gene end was trimmed by 2 bases and the J gene end by 7 bases; junction bases not matched to a gene: 4. This chain's CDR3 is CASSLIGTSVGELFF. CDR3 DNA sequence: TGTGCCAGCAGCTTAATTGGGACTAGCGTCGGGGAGCTGTTTTTT.

This chain links TRBV19 with TRBJ1-2, with 7 nucleotides matching TRBD1. The CDR3 runs 15 residues. The germline CDR1 and CDR2 sequences are LNHDA and SQIVND (reference sequence). V shed 5 bases, J shed 2 bases, and the junction held 8 bases outside the gene matches. The chain's CDR3 is CASSSYTGDNYGYTF. CDR3 sequence (DNA): TGTGCCAGTAGTTCGTACACAGGGGACAACTATGGCTACACCTTC.

Here the CDR3 DNA reads TGTGCCGCCCAGAAGCGGGAGGGCCCTTACGAGCAGTACTTC. Translation gives CAAQKREGPYEQYF. The V and J genes are TRBV6-6 and TRBJ2-7; 10 bases agree with TRBD2. CDR1 is MNHNY, CDR2 SVGAGI, per germline (reference sequence). The CDR3 totals 14 residues. V was pared by 11 bases and J by 4 bases, with 11 bases of the junction left unmatched.

The chain has TRBV5-1 and TRBJ1-1, with 9 positions matching TRBD1. V shed 5 bases, J shed 8 bases, and the junction held 4 bases outside the gene matches. The length of the CDR3 is 12 residues. Germline CDR1 SGHRS, CDR2 YFSETQ. The CDR3 protein is CASRHGTGEAFF. The CDR3 coding sequence is TGCGCCAGCAGGCACGGGACAGGGGAAGCTTTCTTT.

The J gene is TRBJ2-3, the V gene TRBV7-2, with 7 positions matching TRBD2. V dropped 5 bases and J dropped 0; count of bases not matched to a gene: 5. The CDR3 loop spans 15 amino acids. CDR1 and CDR2 from the germline V gene are SGHTA and FQGNSA. The CDR3, as DNA: TGTGCCAGCAGCGTCCAGGGAGGGAGCACAGATACGCAGTATTTT. It encodes CASSVQGGSTDTQYF.

V is TRBV9 and J is TRBJ1-1; 7 nucleotides match TRBD1. V shed 4 bases, J shed 2 bases, and the junction held 20 bases outside the gene matches. The CDR3 spans 19 residues. In germline, CDR1 is SGDLS, CDR2 YYNGEE. The CDR3 nucleotides read TGTGCCAGCAGCACTCCCTTATTTGGGGGGACAGATCTAAACACTGAAGCTTTCTTT. Translation gives CASSTPLFGGTDLNTEAFF.

V and J are TRBV10-3 and TRBJ2-1, with 9 nucleotides matching TRBD1. V lost 3 bases to trimming and J lost 10 bases; unmatched junction nucleotides: 10. Germline CDR1 ENHRY, CDR2 SYGVKD. The CDR3 covers 15 residues. The chain's CDR3 is CAISDAGQGENEQFF. As DNA, the CDR3 is TGTGCCATCAGTGACGCGGGACAGGGTGAGAACGAGCAGTTCTTC.

The chain links TRBV7-2 to TRBJ1-2, with TRBD1 matching 7 bases. The germline CDR1 and CDR2 sequences are SGHTA and FQGNSA. This CDR3 spans 13 amino acids. Trimming took 4 bases from V and 7 from J; bases not matched to a gene: 6. CDR3 amino acids: CASSSRQGFGYTF. DNA for the CDR3: TGTGCCAGCAGCTCCAGACAGGGCTTTGGCTACACCTTC.